This T cell receptor (beta chain) was documented in a study of blood T cell repertoires in COVID-19. At the level of the study: PBMCs, B-cell-depleted T cells, or T cells provided the cDNA or gDNA that made up the material.

Germline V gives CDR1 MNHEY, CDR2 SVGAGI. V lost 11 bases and J lost 0, with 13 bases in between. The CDR3 has 14 amino acids. Original analysis: Estimation of nucleated cell counts was performed using reference gene primer amplification. Sequenced by immunoSEQ multiplex PCR; TCRdb stores in-frame clones only, minus some. Clone size and the V and J calls come from that table; the DNA yielded D and trimming. Seen here are some 150,000 clones, 80% to 90% observed once, and the top ten hold 3.9%. Sequenced sample: peripheral blood. The clonotype comes from a woman aged 55-70 years who had recovered from COVID-19. This sequence joins TRBV6-5 and TRBJ1-4; no clear D. As DNA, the CDR3 is TGTGCCGGAGGAACACAGTCAACTAATGAAAAACTGTTTTTT. This encodes CAGGTQSTNEKLFF.